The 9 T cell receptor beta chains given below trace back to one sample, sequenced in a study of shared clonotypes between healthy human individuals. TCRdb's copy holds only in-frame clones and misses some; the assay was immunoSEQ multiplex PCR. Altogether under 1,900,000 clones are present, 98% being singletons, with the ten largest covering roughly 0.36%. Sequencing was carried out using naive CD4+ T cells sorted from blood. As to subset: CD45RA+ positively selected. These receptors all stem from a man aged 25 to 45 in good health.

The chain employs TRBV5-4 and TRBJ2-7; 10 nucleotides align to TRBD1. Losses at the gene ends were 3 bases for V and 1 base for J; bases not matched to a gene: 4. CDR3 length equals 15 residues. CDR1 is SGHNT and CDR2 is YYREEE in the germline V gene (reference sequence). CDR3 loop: CASSWDRGTSYEQYF. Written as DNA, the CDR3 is TGTGCCAGCAGCTGGGACAGGGGTACATCCTACGAGCAGTACTTC.

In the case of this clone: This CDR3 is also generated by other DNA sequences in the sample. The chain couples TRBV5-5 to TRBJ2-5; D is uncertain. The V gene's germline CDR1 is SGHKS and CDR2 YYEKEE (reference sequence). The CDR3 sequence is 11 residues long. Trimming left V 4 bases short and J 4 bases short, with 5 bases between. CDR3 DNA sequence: TGTGCCAGCAGCCTCCGAGAGACCCAGTACTTC. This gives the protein CASSLRETQYF.

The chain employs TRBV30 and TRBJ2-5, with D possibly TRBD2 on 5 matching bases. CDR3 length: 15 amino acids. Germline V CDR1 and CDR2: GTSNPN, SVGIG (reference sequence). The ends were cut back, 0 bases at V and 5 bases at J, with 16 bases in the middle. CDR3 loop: CAWSVESAARETQYF. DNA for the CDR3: TGTGCCTGGAGTGTAGAATCAGCGGCTAGGGAGACCCAGTACTTC.

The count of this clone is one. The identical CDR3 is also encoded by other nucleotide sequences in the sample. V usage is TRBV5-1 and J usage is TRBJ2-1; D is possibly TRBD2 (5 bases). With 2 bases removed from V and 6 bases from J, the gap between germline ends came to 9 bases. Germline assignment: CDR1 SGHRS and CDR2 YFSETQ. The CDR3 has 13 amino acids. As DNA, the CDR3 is TGCGCCAGCAGCTTACTAGGACCCAATGAGCAGTTCTTC. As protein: CASSLLGPNEQFF.

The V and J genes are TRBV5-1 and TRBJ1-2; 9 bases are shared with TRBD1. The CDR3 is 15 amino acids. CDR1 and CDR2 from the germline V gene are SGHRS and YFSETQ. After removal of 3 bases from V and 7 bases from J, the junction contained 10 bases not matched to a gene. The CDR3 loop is CASSSDRGLDFGYTF. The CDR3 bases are TGCGCCAGCAGCTCGGACAGGGGATTAGACTTTGGCTACACCTTC.

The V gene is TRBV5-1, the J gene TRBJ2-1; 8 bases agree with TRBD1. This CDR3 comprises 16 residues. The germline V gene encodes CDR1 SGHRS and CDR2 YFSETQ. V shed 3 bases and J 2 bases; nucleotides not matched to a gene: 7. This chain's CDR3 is CASSYQDRATYNEQFF. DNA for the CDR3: TGCGCCAGCAGCTACCAGGACAGGGCCACCTACAATGAGCAGTTCTTC.

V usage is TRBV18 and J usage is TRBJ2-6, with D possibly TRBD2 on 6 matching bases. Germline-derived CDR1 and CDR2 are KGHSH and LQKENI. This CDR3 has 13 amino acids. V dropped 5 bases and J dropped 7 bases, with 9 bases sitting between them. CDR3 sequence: CASSTGSANVLTF. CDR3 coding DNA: TGTGCCAGCTCAACCGGGAGCGCCAACGTCCTGACTTTC.

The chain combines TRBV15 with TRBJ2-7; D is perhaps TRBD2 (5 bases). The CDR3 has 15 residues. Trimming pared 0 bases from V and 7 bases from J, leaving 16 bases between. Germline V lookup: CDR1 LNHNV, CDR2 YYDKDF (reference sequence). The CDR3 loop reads CATSRDLGNRREQYF. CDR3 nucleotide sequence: TGTGCCACCAGCAGAGATCTCGGGAACCGCCGTGAGCAGTACTTC.

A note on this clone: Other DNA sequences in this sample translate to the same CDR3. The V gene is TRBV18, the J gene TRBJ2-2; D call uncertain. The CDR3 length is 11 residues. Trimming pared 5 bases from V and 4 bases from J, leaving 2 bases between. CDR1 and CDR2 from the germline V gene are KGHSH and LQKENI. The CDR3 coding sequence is TGTGCCAGCTCAGGCACCGGGGAGCTGTTTTTT. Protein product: CASSGTGELFF.